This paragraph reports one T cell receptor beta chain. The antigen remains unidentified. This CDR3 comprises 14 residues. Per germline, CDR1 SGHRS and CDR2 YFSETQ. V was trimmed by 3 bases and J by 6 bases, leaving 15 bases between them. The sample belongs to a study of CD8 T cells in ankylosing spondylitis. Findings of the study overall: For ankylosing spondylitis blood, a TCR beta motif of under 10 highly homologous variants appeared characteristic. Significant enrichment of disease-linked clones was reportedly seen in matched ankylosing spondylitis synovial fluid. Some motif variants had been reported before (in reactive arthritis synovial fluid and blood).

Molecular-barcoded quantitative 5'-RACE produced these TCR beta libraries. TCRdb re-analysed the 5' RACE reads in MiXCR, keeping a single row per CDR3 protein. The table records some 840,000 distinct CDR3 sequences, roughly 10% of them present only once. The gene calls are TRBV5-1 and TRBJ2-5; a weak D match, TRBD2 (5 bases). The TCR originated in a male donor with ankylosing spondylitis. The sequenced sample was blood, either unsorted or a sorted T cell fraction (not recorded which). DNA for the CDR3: TGCGCCAGCAGCTCAGTTAGCGCGGTACAGACCCAGTACTTC. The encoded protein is CASSSVSAVQTQYF. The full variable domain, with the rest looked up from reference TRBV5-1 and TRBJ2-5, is KAGVTQTPRYLIKTRGQQVTLSCSPISGHRSVSWYQQTPGQGLQFLFEYFSETQRNKGNFPGRFSGRQFSNSRSEMNVSTLELGDSALYLCASSSVSAVQTQYFGPGTRLLVL.